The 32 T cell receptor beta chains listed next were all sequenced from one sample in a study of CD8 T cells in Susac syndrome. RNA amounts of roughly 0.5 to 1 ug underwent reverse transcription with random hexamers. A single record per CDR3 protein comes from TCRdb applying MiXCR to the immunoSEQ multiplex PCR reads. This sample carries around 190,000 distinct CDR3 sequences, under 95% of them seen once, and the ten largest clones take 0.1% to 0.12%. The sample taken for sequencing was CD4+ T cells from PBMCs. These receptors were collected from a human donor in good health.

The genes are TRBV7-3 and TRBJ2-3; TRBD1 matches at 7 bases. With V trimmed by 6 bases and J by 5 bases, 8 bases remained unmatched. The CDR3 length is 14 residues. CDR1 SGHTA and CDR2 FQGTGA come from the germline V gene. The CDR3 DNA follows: TGTGCCAGCAGTTCCACAGGGGCTGGAGATACGCAGTATTTT. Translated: CASSSTGAGDTQYF. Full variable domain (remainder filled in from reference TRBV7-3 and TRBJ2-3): GAGVSQTPSNKVTEKGKYVELRCDPISGHTALYWYRQSLGQGPEFLIYFQGTGAADDSGLPNDRFFAVRPEGSVSTLKIQRTERGDSAVYLCASSSTGAGDTQYFGPGTRLTVL.

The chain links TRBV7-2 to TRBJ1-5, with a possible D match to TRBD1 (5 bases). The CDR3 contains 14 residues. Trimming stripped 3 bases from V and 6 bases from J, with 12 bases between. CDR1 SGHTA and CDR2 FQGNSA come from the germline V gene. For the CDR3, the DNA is TGTGCCAGCAGCTTTACAGGATTAGGTCAGCCCCAGCATTTT. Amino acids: CASSFTGLGQPQHF.

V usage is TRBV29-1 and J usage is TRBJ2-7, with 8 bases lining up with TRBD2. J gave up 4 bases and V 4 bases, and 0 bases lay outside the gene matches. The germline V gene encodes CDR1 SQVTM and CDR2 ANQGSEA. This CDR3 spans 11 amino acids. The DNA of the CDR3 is TGCAGCGTTGTAGCGGGGTACGAGCAGTACTTC. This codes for CSVVAGYEQYF.

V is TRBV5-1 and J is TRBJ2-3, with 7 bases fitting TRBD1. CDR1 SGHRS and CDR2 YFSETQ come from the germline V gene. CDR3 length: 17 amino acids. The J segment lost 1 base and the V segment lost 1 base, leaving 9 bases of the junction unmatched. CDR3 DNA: TGCGCCAGCAGCTTGCTAAGACAGGGTGGAGGCACAGATACGCAGTATTTT. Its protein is CASSLLRQGGGTDTQYF.

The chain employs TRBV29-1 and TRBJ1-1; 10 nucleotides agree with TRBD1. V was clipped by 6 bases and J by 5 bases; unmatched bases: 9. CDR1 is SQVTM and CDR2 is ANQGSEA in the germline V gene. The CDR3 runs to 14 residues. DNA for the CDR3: TGCAGCGTAGTAGGACAGGGGGTAAAAACTGAAGCTTTCTTT. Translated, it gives CSVVGQGVKTEAFF.

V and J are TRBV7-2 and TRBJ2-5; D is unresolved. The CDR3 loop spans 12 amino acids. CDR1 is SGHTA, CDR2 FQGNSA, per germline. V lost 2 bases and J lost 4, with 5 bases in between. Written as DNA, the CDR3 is TGTGCCAGCAGCTTACATAGAGAGACCCAGTACTTC. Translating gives CASSLHRETQYF.

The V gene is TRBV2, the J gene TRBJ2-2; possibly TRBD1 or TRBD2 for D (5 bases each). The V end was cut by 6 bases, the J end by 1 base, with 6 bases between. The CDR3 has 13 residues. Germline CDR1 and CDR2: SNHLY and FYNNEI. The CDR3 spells CASRGENTGELFF. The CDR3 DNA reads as TGTGCCAGCAGGGGGGAGAACACCGGGGAGCTGTTTTTT.

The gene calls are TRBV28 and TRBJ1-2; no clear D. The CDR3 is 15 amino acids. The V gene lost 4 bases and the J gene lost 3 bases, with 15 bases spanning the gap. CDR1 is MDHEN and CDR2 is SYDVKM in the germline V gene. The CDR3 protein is CASSWLWQLDYGYTF. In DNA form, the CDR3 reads TGTGCCAGCAGTTGGCTGTGGCAGCTAGACTATGGCTACACCTTC.

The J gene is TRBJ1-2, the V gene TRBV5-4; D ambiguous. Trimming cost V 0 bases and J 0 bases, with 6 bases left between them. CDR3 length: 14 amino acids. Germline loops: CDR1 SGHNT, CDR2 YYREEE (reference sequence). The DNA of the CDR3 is TGTGCCAGCAGCTTGGAGGCAGCTAACTATGGCTACACCTTC. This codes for CASSLEAANYGYTF.

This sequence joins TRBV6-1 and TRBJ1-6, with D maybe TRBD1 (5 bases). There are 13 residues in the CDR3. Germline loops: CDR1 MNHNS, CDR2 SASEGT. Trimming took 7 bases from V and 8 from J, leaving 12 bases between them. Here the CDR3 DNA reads TGTGCCAGCAAGATAAGCAGGGATTCACCCCTCCACTTT. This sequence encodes CASKISRDSPLHF.

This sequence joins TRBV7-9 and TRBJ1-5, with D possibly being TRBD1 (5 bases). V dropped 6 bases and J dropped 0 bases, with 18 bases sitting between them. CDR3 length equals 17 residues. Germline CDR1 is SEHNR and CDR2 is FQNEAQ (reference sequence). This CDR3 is CASSRGGTGNSNQPQHF. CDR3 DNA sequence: TGTGCCAGCAGTCGGGGGGGGACGGGGAATAGCAATCAGCCCCAGCATTTT.

CDR3 in amino acids: CASSLSGKTNEKLFF. DNA of the CDR3: TGCGCCAGCAGCCTATCAGGGAAGACTAATGAAAAACTGTTTTTT. V usage is TRBV5-1 and J usage is TRBJ1-4; tentative D call: TRBD1 (5 bases). The CDR3 is 15 amino acids. Germline lookup yields CDR1 SGHRS and CDR2 YFSETQ. Between the trimmed V and J ends, which lost 4 bases and 2 bases, there was a span of 12 bases.

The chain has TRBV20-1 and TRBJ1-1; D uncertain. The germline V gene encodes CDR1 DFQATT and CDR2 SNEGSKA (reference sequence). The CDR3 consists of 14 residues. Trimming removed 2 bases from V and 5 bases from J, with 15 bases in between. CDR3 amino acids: CSARRSNVRTEAFF. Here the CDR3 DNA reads TGCAGTGCTAGAAGATCGAACGTTAGGACTGAAGCTTTCTTT.

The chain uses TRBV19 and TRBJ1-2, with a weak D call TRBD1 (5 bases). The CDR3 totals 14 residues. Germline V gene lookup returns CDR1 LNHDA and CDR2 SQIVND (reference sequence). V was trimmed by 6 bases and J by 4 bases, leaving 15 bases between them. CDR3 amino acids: CASSPRDGSYGYTF. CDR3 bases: TGTGCCAGTAGCCCTCGGGACGGCAGCTATGGCTACACCTTC.

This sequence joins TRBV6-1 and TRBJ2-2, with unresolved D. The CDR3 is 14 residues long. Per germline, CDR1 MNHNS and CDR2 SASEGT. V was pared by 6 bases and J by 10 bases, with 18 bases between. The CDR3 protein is CASSKELSPVELFF. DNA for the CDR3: TGTGCCAGCAGCAAGGAGTTATCACCGGTGGAGCTGTTTTTT.

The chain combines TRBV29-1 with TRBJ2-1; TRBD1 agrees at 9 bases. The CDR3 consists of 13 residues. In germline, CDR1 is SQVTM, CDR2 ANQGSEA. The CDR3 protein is CGKRTGDTNEQFF. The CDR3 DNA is TGCGGAAAGAGGACAGGGGATACAAATGAGCAGTTCTTC.

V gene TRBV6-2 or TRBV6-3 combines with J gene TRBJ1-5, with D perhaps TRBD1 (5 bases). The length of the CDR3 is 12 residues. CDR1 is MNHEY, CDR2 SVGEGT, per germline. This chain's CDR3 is CATAGGGQPQHF. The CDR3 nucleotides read TGTGCGACGGCGGGGGGGGGTCAGCCCCAGCATTTT.

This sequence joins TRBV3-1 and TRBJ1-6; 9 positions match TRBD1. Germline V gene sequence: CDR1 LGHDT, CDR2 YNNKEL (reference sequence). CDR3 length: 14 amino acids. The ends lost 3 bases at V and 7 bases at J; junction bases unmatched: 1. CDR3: CASSQGTGNSPLHF. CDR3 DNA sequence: TGTGCCAGCAGCCAGGGGACAGGGAATTCACCCCTCCACTTT.

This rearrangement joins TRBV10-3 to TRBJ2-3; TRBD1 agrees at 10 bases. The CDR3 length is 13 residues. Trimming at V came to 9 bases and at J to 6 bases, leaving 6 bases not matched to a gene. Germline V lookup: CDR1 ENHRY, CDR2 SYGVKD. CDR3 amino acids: CAIRDRGGDTQYF. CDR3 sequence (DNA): TGTGCCATACGGGACAGGGGAGGCGATACGCAGTATTTT.

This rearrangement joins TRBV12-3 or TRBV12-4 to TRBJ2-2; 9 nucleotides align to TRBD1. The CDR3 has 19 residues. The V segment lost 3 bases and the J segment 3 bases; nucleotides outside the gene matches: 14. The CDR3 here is CASSFPPGTGLGDTGELFF. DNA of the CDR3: TGTGCCAGCAGTTTCCCCCCCGGGACAGGGTTAGGGGACACCGGGGAGCTGTTTTTT.

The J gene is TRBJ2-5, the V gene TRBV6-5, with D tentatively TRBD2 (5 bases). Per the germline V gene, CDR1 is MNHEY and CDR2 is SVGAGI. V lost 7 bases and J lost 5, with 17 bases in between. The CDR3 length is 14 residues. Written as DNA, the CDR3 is TGTGCCAGCACTCCAGCCGCGGGTGCGGAGACCCAGTACTTC. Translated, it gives CASTPAAGAETQYF.

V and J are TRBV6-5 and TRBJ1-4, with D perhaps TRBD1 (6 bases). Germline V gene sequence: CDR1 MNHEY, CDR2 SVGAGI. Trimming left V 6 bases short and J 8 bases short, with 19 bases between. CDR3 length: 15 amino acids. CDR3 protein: CASRAGHSSREKLFF. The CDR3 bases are TGTGCCAGCAGGGCGGGACATAGCTCTCGGGAAAAACTGTTTTTT.

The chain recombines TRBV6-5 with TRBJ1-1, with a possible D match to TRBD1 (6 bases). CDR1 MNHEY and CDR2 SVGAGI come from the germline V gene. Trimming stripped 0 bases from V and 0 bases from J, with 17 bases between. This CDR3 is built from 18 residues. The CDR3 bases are TGTGCCAGCAGTTACTCGGTAGCCCAGGGGATTCTGAACACTGAAGCTTTCTTT. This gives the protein CASSYSVAQGILNTEAFF.

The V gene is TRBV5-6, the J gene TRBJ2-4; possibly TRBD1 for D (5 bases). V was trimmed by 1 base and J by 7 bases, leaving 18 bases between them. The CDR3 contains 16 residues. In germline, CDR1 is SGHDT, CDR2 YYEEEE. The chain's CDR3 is CASSLNIRGNSNIQYF. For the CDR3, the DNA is TGTGCCAGCAGCTTGAACATTAGGGGTAATAGTAACATTCAGTACTTC.

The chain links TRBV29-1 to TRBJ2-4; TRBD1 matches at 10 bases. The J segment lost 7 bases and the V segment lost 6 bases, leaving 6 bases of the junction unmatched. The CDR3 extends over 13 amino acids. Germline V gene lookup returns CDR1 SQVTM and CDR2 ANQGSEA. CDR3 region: CSVDRGQGNIQYF. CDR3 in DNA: TGCAGCGTAGACAGGGGGCAGGGGAACATTCAGTACTTC.

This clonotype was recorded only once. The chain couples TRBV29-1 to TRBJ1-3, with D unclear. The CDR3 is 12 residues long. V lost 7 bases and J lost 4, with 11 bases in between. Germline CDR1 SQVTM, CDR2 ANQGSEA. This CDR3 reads CSAWIPGNTIYF. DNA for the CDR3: TGCAGCGCCTGGATACCCGGAAACACCATATATTTT.

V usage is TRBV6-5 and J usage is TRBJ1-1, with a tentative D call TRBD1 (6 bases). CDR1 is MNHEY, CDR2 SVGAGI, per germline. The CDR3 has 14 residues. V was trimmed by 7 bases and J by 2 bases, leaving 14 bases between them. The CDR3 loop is CASNINRVNTEAFF. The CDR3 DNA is TGTGCCAGCAATATAAACAGGGTTAACACTGAAGCTTTCTTT.

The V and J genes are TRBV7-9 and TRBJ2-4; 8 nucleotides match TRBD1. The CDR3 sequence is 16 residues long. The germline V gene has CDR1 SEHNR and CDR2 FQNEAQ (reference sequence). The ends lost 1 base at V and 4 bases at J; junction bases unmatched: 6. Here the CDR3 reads CASSLGRTGIKNIQYF. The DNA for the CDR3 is TGTGCCAGCAGCTTAGGACGGACAGGGATTAAAAACATTCAGTACTTC.

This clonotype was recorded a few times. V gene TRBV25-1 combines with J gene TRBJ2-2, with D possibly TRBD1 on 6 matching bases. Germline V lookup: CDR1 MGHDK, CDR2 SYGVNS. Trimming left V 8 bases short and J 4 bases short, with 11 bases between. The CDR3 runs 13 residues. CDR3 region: CASSQGFTGELFF. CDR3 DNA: TGTGCCAGCTCTCAGGGGTTCACCGGGGAGCTGTTTTTT.

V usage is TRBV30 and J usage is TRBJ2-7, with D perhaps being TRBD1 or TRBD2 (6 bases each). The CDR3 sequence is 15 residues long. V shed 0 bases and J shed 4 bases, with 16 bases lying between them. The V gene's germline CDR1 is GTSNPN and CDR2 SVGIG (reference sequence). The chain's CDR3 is CAWSVRGARTYEQYF. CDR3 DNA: TGTGCCTGGAGTGTAAGGGGGGCGAGGACTTACGAGCAGTACTTC.

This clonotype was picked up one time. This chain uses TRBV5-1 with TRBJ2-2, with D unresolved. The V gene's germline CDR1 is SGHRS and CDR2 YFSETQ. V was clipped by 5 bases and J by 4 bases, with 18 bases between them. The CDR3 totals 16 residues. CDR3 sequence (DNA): TGCGCCAGCAGTTCCACAACGGGTCGTGTCACCGGGGAGCTGTTTTTT. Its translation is CASSSTTGRVTGELFF. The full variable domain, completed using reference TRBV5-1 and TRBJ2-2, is KAGVTQTPRYLIKTRGQQVTLSCSPISGHRSVSWYQQTPGQGLQFLFEYFSETQRNKGNFPGRFSGRQFSNSRSEMNVSTLELGDSALYLCASSSTTGRVTGELFFGEGSRLTVL.

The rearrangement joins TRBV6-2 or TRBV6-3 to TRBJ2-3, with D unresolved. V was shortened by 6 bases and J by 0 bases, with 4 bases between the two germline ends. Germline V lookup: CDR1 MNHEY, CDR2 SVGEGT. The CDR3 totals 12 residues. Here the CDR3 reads CASSDSTDTQYF. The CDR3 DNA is TGTGCCAGCAGCGACAGCACAGATACGCAGTATTTT.